This T cell receptor (beta chain) was captured by sequencing in a study of patients and donors after allogeneic stem cell transplantation (dated by TCRdb to about 2020). Receptors were amplified or captured by RT-PCR. The reads were generated on a NextSeq 550. The public reads were quality trimmed at Q25 with fastp and then assembled into clones with MiXCR by TCRdb, keeping productive beta chains. Rows are combined by CDR3 protein, so each entry shows the most common genes and DNA. The sample profile shows about 960,000 distinct CDR3 sequences; approximately 18% of them were found once. The ten largest clonotypes hold under 6.5% of the sample. This clonotype was detected a few times. It has no known antigen specificity. There are no base qualities to consult, and no much larger clone falls within one base. As encoded in the germline V gene (reference sequence), CDR1 is DFQATT while CDR2 is SNEGSKA. Inclusive of the bounding cysteine and phenylalanine, the CDR3 is 14 residues long. Only the CDR3 portion is preserved as DNA: 42 bases, with reading frame beginning at the first base. Trimming costs V 7 bases and J 1 base, and their ends lie 16 bases apart.

Sequencing was performed on blood, either unsorted or a sorted T cell fraction (not recorded which). The sequence is built from TRBV20-1 and TRBJ1-1; the D gene cannot be resolved reliably. The source is a human donor who was either an allogeneic HSCT recipient or a stem cell or donor lymphocyte infusion donor (not recorded which). It is not recorded whose cells these are; they may come from a transplant donor. Read as DNA, the sequence is TGCAGTGGAAAAGACTTGGATCGGAACACTGAAGCTTTCTTT. Its amino acids are CSGKDLDRNTEAFF.